The following is a TCR beta chain sequence with its context. This sample stems from a study of blood T cell repertoires in COVID-19. Assay used: immunoSEQ multiplex PCR; TCRdb lists only in-frame clones, some missing. The data hold about 170,000 clones, with less than 90% observed a single time. V lost 5 bases and J lost 4; bases outside the gene matches: 7. This CDR3 comprises 14 residues. The V gene's germline CDR1 is SEHNR and CDR2 FQNEAQ (reference sequence). The sample was peripheral blood. The origin of this receptor is a man in his 60s with acute or convalescent COVID-19. The chain joins TRBV7-9 to TRBJ1-1; TRBD1 matches 7 bases. As DNA, the CDR3 is TGTGCCAGCAGCCCGACAGGGTCCGGCACTGAAGCTTTCTTT. The encoded protein is CASSPTGSGTEAFF.